Detailed here is one TCR beta chain. Per the original methods: How many nucleated cells were present was estimated from reference gene primer amplification. Here immunoSEQ multiplex PCR was the method, and the copy in TCRdb shows in-frame clones only, minus some. That table is the source of V, J and clone size, and D and trimming were worked out from the DNA. The repertoire holds tens of thousands of clones, approximately 86% seen once, with about 2% in the top ten. The entry originates in a study of blood T cell repertoires in COVID-19. Study details: Italy, Spain and the United States were the sources of the convalescent and acute COVID-19 samples.

CDR1 and CDR2 from the germline V gene are MNHEY and SMNVEV (reference sequence). The CDR3 is 12 residues long. V gave up 5 bases and J gave up 14 bases, with 15 bases separating them. V and J are TRBV27 and TRBJ1-4; a possible D gene is TRBD1 (5 bases). Sequenced input: peripheral blood. The clonotype comes from a man older than 75 with active or convalescent COVID-19. The CDR3 DNA reads TGTGCCAGCAGTAACCGGGACGGGGGGCTGTTTTTT. Its protein is CASSNRDGGLFF.